The 31 T cell receptor beta chains presented below share a single source sample, sequenced in a study of T cell changes during pregnancy in multiple sclerosis. This table comes from immunoSEQ multiplex PCR, and its TCRdb copy is limited to in-frame clones, with some not included. The sample contains about 79,000 clones, just over 90% of which appear only once. The material sequenced was CD4+ T cells from peripheral blood mononuclear cells, taken in the second trimester of pregnancy. These receptors came from a female donor with multiple sclerosis, enrolled in a pregnancy study.

The chain links TRBV6-5 to TRBJ2-5; 7 bases match TRBD1. CDR1 and CDR2 (germline): MNHEY, SVGAGI. The junction had 2 bases not matched to a gene; V was cut back by 0 bases and J by 4 bases. The CDR3 covers 14 residues. The CDR3 coding sequence is TGTGCCAGCAGTTACTCCTACAGGGGAGAGACCCAGTACTTC. This translates into CASSYSYRGETQYF.

This chain uses TRBV27 with TRBJ1-6; 9 positions agree with TRBD1. The CDR3 extends over 15 amino acids. J was trimmed by 6 bases and V by 6 bases; bases with no gene match: 6. Germline V gene sequence: CDR1 MNHEY, CDR2 SMNVEV (reference sequence). The CDR3 region has the DNA TGTGCCAGCAGCGGACAGGGGAGTACTAATTCACCCCTCCACTTT. Translated, it gives CASSGQGSTNSPLHF.

The rearrangement joins TRBV7-2 to TRBJ1-6; D ambiguous. The V end lost 2 bases, the J end lost 0 bases, and 5 bases lay between the germline ends. The germline CDR1 and CDR2 sequences are SGHTA and FQGNSA. This CDR3 has 15 amino acids. As DNA, the CDR3 is TGTGCCAGCAGCTTAAGGAGCTCCTATAATTCACCCCTCCACTTT. Translated, it gives CASSLRSSYNSPLHF.

The V call is TRBV7-8, the J call TRBJ2-7, with 8 bases fitting TRBD1. V shed 5 bases, J shed 0 bases, and the junction held 12 bases outside the gene matches. Germline CDR1 SGHVS, CDR2 FQNEAQ. The CDR3 runs 17 residues. The CDR3 loop is CASSGRPGGSTSYEQYF. In DNA form, the CDR3 reads TGTGCCAGCAGCGGTCGACCAGGGGGCTCGACCTCCTACGAGCAGTACTTC.

The genes are TRBV2 and TRBJ2-5; TRBD2 aligns across 7 bases. The germline V gene has CDR1 SNHLY and CDR2 FYNNEI. The length of the CDR3 is 14 residues. The ends lost 10 bases at V and 4 bases at J; junction bases unmatched: 12. The CDR3 is CATSSRGIGETQYF. The CDR3 bases are TGTGCCACCTCGTCGCGGGGGATCGGAGAGACCCAGTACTTC.

This chain connects TRBV13 to TRBJ2-7; TRBD1 agrees at 9 bases. The trim removed 5 bases at V and 3 bases at J, leaving 5 bases unmatched. Germline-derived CDR1 and CDR2 are PRHDT and FYEKMQ (reference sequence). This CDR3 is 14 amino acids long. CDR3 sequence: CASSPTGGVYEQYF. CDR3 in DNA: TGTGCCAGCAGCCCAACAGGGGGCGTCTACGAGCAGTACTTC.

The chain recombines TRBV11-1 with TRBJ2-4, with 16 bases that match TRBD2. CDR1 is SGHAT and CDR2 is FQDESV in the germline V gene (reference sequence). V shed 5 bases and J 4 bases; nucleotides not matched to a gene: 5. The CDR3 contains 17 residues. The CDR3 loop is CASSTGLAGGGKNIQYF. The CDR3 nucleotides are TGTGCCAGCAGCACGGGACTAGCGGGAGGGGGTAAAAACATTCAGTACTTC.

This clone was counted between two and nine times. This chain links TRBV5-1 with TRBJ2-1; 8 bases agree with TRBD2. This CDR3 comprises 16 residues. J was trimmed by 6 bases and V by 7 bases; bases with no gene match: 15. The germline gives CDR1 SGHRS, CDR2 YFSETQ. The CDR3 DNA is TGCGCCAGCGCCTTAGGAAGTAGCGGGGCGGGCAATGAGCAGTTCTTC. This sequence encodes CASALGSSGAGNEQFF.

This sequence joins TRBV5-1 and TRBJ2-5, with a tentative D call TRBD1 (6 bases). V was clipped by 4 bases and J by 9 bases, with 25 bases between them. The germline V gene has CDR1 SGHRS and CDR2 YFSETQ. This CDR3 has 16 residues. DNA for the CDR3: TGCGCCAGCAGCATGATCCCCTGGACAGATAGGATATCCCAGTACTTC. It codes for CASSMIPWTDRISQYF.

The chain employs TRBV7-9 and TRBJ1-6; no reliable D call. Trimming took 5 bases from V and 8 from J, leaving 16 bases between them. The germline V gene encodes CDR1 SEHNR and CDR2 FQNEAQ (reference sequence). The CDR3 extends over 15 amino acids. Here the CDR3 DNA reads TGTGCCAGCAGCACCGGGTTAGGCTTGTATTCACCCCTCCACTTT. It encodes CASSTGLGLYSPLHF.

The gene calls are TRBV9 and TRBJ2-5; TRBD2 might be the D (5 bases). Trimming removed 0 bases at V and 4 bases at J, with 7 bases between. In germline, CDR1 is SGDLS, CDR2 YYNGEE. This CDR3 spans 13 amino acids. The CDR3 DNA reads TGTGCCAGCAGCGTAGCGAGCGGAGAGACCCAGTACTTC. Translated, it gives CASSVASGETQYF.

This clone occurred a few times. The chain combines TRBV18 with TRBJ2-4; D may be TRBD1 (5 bases). The CDR3 contains 15 residues. V was shortened by 1 base and J by 4 bases, with 11 bases between the two germline ends. Germline CDR1 KGHSH, CDR2 LQKENI. The CDR3 DNA reads as TGTGCCAGCTCACCACGGGCCAGGGCAAAAAACATTCAGTACTTC. Its translation: CASSPRARAKNIQYF.

J is TRBJ1-1 and V is TRBV10-3; TRBD1 matches 7 bases. CDR1 is ENHRY, CDR2 SYGVKD, per germline. CDR3 length: 13 residues. Germline trimming cut 4 bases from V and 8 bases from J; bases unmatched to any gene: 7. This CDR3 reads CAISATGDREAFF. CDR3 nucleotide sequence: TGTGCCATCAGTGCCACAGGGGATAGAGAAGCTTTCTTT.

The rearrangement joins TRBV30 to TRBJ2-5; 9 positions agree with TRBD1. The CDR3 length is 16 residues. V was clipped by 0 bases and J by 4 bases; unmatched bases: 9. Germline-derived CDR1 and CDR2 are GTSNPN and SVGIG (reference sequence). The CDR3 coding sequence is TGTGCCTGGAGTGTAAATAACAGGGGGCGTCTAGAGACCCAGTACTTC. This sequence encodes CAWSVNNRGRLETQYF.

The chain links TRBV19 to TRBJ1-1; the match to TRBD1 covers 8 bases. The CDR3 length is 14 residues. Per germline, CDR1 LNHDA and CDR2 SQIVND (reference sequence). V was clipped by 6 bases and J by 5 bases; unmatched bases: 8. The DNA for the CDR3 is TGTGCCAGTAGCCCCTGGACAGGGAATACTGAAGCTTTCTTT. Translated: CASSPWTGNTEAFF.

The chain employs TRBV6-5 and TRBJ1-3; D gene ambiguous. CDR3 length: 14 residues. CDR1 and CDR2 from the germline V gene are MNHEY and SVGAGI. The V gene lost 5 bases and the J gene lost 0 bases, with 8 bases spanning the gap. As DNA, the CDR3 is TGTGCCAGCAGTACAATGTACTCTGGAAACACCATATATTTT. It encodes CASSTMYSGNTIYF.

The rearrangement joins TRBV9 to TRBJ1-2; a weak D match, TRBD1 (5 bases). The CDR3 totals 15 residues. Germline V gene sequence: CDR1 SGDLS, CDR2 YYNGEE. The ends were cut back, 4 bases at V and 4 bases at J, with 17 bases in the middle. CDR3 bases: TGTGCCAGCAGCCCCGCGGGAGGGACGGTCTATGGCTACACCTTC. This sequence encodes CASSPAGGTVYGYTF.

This clone was detected only a few times. The chain joins TRBV30 to TRBJ1-2; no clear D. The CDR3 contains 13 residues. In germline, CDR1 is GTSNPN, CDR2 SVGIG (reference sequence). V lost 0 bases to trimming and J lost 2 bases, with 7 bases between them. The CDR3 loop reads CAWSVTVNYGYTF. Here the CDR3 DNA reads TGTGCCTGGAGTGTAACAGTAAACTATGGCTACACCTTC. The whole variable domain, filled in from reference TRBV30 and TRBJ1-2, reads SQTIHQWPATLVQPVGSPLSLECTVEGTSNPNLYWYRQAAGRGLQLLFYSVGIGQISSEVPQNLSASRPQDRQFILSSKKLLLSDSGFYLCAWSVTVNYGYTFGSGTRLTVV.

The chain has TRBV7-9 and TRBJ1-1; D perhaps matches TRBD1 (6 bases). CDR1 SEHNR and CDR2 FQNEAQ come from the germline V gene (reference sequence). V was pared by 1 base and J by 7 bases, with 13 bases between. The CDR3 is 14 amino acids. The CDR3: CASSLDRDRHEAFF. The CDR3 DNA reads TGTGCCAGCAGCTTAGACAGGGACCGCCATGAAGCTTTCTTT.

This chain uses TRBV7-2 with TRBJ1-4; TRBD1 might be the D (5 bases). This CDR3 region has 14 residues. With 3 bases removed from V and 4 bases from J, the gap between germline ends came to 9 bases. CDR1 is SGHTA, CDR2 FQGNSA, per germline. CDR3 sequence reads: CASSFDRFNEKLFF. DNA for the CDR3: TGTGCCAGCAGCTTCGACAGATTTAATGAAAAACTGTTTTTT.

The chain employs TRBV28 and TRBJ2-5, with 10 positions matching TRBD2. The V segment lost 3 bases and the J segment 1 base; nucleotides outside the gene matches: 5. Per the germline V gene, CDR1 is MDHEN and CDR2 is SYDVKM. CDR3 length: 16 amino acids. The CDR3 region is CASSLAGLAVQETQYF. DNA of the CDR3: TGTGCCAGCAGTTTGGCAGGACTAGCGGTCCAAGAGACCCAGTACTTC.

The chain couples TRBV9 to TRBJ2-2; D might be TRBD1 (6 bases). The V gene lost 3 bases and the J gene lost 0 bases, with 12 bases spanning the gap. Germline values: CDR1 SGDLS, CDR2 YYNGEE. The CDR3 has 16 residues. The CDR3 coding sequence is TGTGCCAGCAGCGCCCACAGGGTCCCGAACACCGGGGAGCTGTTTTTT. Translating it yields CASSAHRVPNTGELFF.

The chain links TRBV27 to TRBJ2-5, with D maybe TRBD1 (5 bases). The CDR3 is 14 amino acids. V lost 6 bases, J lost 4 bases, and 15 bases lay in between. Germline lookup yields CDR1 MNHEY and CDR2 SMNVEV (reference sequence). The CDR3 DNA is TGTGCCAGCAGGTGGACATCTCGGGCAGAGACCCAGTACTTC. Translation gives CASRWTSRAETQYF.

The CDR3 coding sequence is TGCAGCGTTGAACCGGGCAATGAGCAGTTCTTC. Translating it yields CSVEPGNEQFF. The chain employs TRBV29-1 and TRBJ2-1; no clear D. The CDR3 is 11 amino acids. CDR1 SQVTM and CDR2 ANQGSEA come from the germline V gene. The germline V and J ends were trimmed by 2 bases and 6 bases, with 5 bases remaining between them.

In regard to this clone: Other nucleotide sequences from this sample produce the same CDR3. The chain uses TRBV7-3 and TRBJ1-1; the match to TRBD1 covers 8 bases. The CDR3 length is 14 residues. In germline, CDR1 is SGHTA, CDR2 FQGTGA. The V and J ends lost 3 bases and 1 base, in that order; junction bases with no gene match: 1. CDR3 coding DNA: TGTGCCAGCAGCTTGACAGGGGCGAACACTGAAGCTTTCTTT. Amino acids: CASSLTGANTEAFF.

The rearrangement links TRBV29-1 to TRBJ2-7, with D unclear. The CDR3 is 13 residues long. The germline gives CDR1 SQVTM, CDR2 ANQGSEA. Trimming cost V 4 bases and J 3 bases, with 13 bases left between them. The CDR3 DNA reads as TGCAGCGTTGGCGGTTGGCCGAACTACGAGCAGTACTTC. It yields the protein CSVGGWPNYEQYF.

This clone has a single count. This chain joins TRBV11-2 and TRBJ2-4; TRBD1 matches 9 bases. From germline, CDR1 is SGHAT and CDR2 FQNNGV. J lost 2 bases, V lost 6 bases, and 14 bases had no gene match. The CDR3 totals 18 residues. CDR3 DNA sequence: TGTGCCAGCAGTACCTCTCTCACAGGGGGCGCTTCCAAAAACATTCAGTACTTC. Translating gives CASSTSLTGGASKNIQYF.

V usage is TRBV29-1 and J usage is TRBJ2-1, with 8 bases aligning to TRBD1. The germline gives CDR1 SQVTM, CDR2 ANQGSEA. The trim removed 6 bases at V and 3 bases at J, leaving 10 bases unmatched. The CDR3 covers 15 residues. The CDR3, as DNA: TGCAGCGTGTCCGGGACAGGAAAAGACTACAATGAGCAGTTCTTC. Translated, it gives CSVSGTGKDYNEQFF.

The chain links TRBV19 to TRBJ2-1; 9 bases align to TRBD2. Germline V gene data show CDR1 as LNHDA and CDR2 as SQIVND (reference sequence). Trimming took 11 bases from V and 8 from J; bases not matched to a gene: 13. This CDR3 has 14 amino acids. This CDR3 reads CASRWASGADEQFF. For the CDR3, the DNA is TGTGCCTCTAGATGGGCTAGCGGGGCCGATGAGCAGTTCTTC.

This clone appeared once. The rearrangement uses TRBV19 and TRBJ1-5, with D unclear. Trimming took 10 bases from V and 1 from J, leaving 14 bases between them. The CDR3 loop spans 14 amino acids. Per the germline V gene, CDR1 is LNHDA and CDR2 is SQIVND (reference sequence). Here the CDR3 DNA reads TGTGCCACGAAGAGTCCGATAAGCAATCAGCCCCAGCATTTT. It is translated as CATKSPISNQPQHF.

The V gene is TRBV7-3, the J gene TRBJ2-3; TRBD1 might be the D (5 bases). Germline loops: CDR1 SGHTA, CDR2 FQGTGA. This CDR3 comprises 17 residues. The germline V and J ends were trimmed by 1 base and 3 bases, with 17 bases remaining between them. CDR3 in amino acids: CASSLRPAVGQTDTQYF. CDR3 coding DNA: TGTGCCAGCAGCTTAAGGCCTGCGGTGGGGCAGACAGATACGCAGTATTTT.